This section outlines one TCR beta chain sequence together with its context. The antigen remains undetermined. The sample belongs to a study of Ad26.COV2.S vaccination and SARS-CoV-2 variants. Study-wide points: Those who received vaccine or placebo ended up with similar non-spike TCR breadth. Higher spike-specific TCR breadth was found in vaccine recipients than in placebo recipients. Total responses of T cells may have been underestimated by the analyses of TCR breadth and depth.

The repertoire was sequenced with immunoSEQ multiplex PCR; TCRdb's copy has only in-frame clones and lacks some. Of some 180,000 clones in the sample, about 83% were seen once. Germline V gene data show CDR1 as LNHDA and CDR2 as SQIVND (reference sequence). CDR3 length: 13 residues. V shed 4 bases and J shed 2 bases, with 8 bases lying between them. This TCR derives from a human donor who had recovered from COVID-19. This chain joins TRBV19 and TRBJ1-2; no firm D call. The sequenced sample was peripheral blood, obtained after recovery from COVID-19. Here the CDR3 DNA reads TGTGCCAGTAGTAGAAACTTAAACTATGGCTACACCTTC. Its translation: CASSRNLNYGYTF.